These 20 T cell receptor beta chains share one sample of origin, sequenced in a study of blood T cell repertoires in COVID-19. Libraries were prepared by immunoSEQ multiplex PCR; TCRdb keeps only in-frame clonotypes and omits some of them. Of about 370,000 clones listed, around 92% are singletons. The sample comprised PBMCs or T cells enriched from blood (not recorded which). All receptors come from a woman aged 30 to 39 who had recovered from COVID-19.

This clone has just one count. J is TRBJ1-4 and V is TRBV18, with 7 positions matching TRBD1. After removal of 3 bases from V and 6 bases from J, the junction contained 4 bases not matched to a gene. Germline V gene lookup returns CDR1 KGHSH and CDR2 LQKENI. The CDR3 has 14 amino acids. CDR3 protein: CASSPGTADEKLFF. DNA of the CDR3: TGTGCCAGCTCACCCGGGACAGCTGATGAAAAACTGTTTTTT.

The genes are TRBV7-8 and TRBJ2-7, with a weak D call TRBD1 (5 bases). V was cut by 3 bases and J by 9 bases, with 15 bases left in between. The CDR3 has 13 residues. The V gene's germline CDR1 is SGHVS and CDR2 FQNEAQ. The CDR3, as DNA: TGTGCCAGCAGCTTGGGGCAGACCACCCGGCAGTACTTC. Translation: CASSLGQTTRQYF.

The rearrangement joins TRBV5-1 to TRBJ1-6, with D tentatively TRBD1 (5 bases). The length of the CDR3 is 16 residues. The V gene's germline CDR1 is SGHRS and CDR2 YFSETQ. The V gene lost 0 bases and the J gene lost 10 bases, with 17 bases spanning the gap. This chain's CDR3 is CASSLAGPDLGSPLHF. The CDR3 DNA follows: TGCGCCAGCAGCTTGGCAGGGCCGGATCTGGGGTCACCCCTCCACTTT.

The chain employs TRBV19 and TRBJ1-2, with 9 bases aligning to TRBD1. This CDR3 is 13 amino acids long. V was pared by 5 bases and J by 2 bases, with 0 bases of the junction left unmatched. CDR1 is LNHDA, CDR2 SQIVND, per germline (reference sequence). The CDR3 region is CASSDRGNYGYTF. CDR3 bases: TGTGCCAGTAGTGACAGGGGGAACTATGGCTACACCTTC.

The V call is TRBV7-2, the J call TRBJ2-2, with D tentatively TRBD1 (5 bases). The CDR3 is made up of 12 amino acids. Trimming cost V 5 bases and J 7 bases, with 8 bases left between them. Germline lookup yields CDR1 SGHTA and CDR2 FQGNSA. The CDR3 reads CASSQGNGELFF. The CDR3 nucleotides are TGTGCCAGCAGCCAGGGAAACGGGGAGCTGTTTTTT.

The chain couples TRBV5-4 to TRBJ2-5, with D unresolved. This CDR3 has 14 residues. The germline CDR1 and CDR2 sequences are SGHNT and YYREEE (reference sequence). Trimming stripped 0 bases from V and 5 bases from J, with 11 bases between. As DNA, the CDR3 is TGTGCCAGCAGCTTGGCCGGAGAGTGGGAGACCCAGTACTTC. Translation: CASSLAGEWETQYF.

The chain is built from TRBV24-1 and TRBJ1-3; D is uncertain. CDR1 KGHDR and CDR2 SFDVKD come from the germline V gene. Trimming removed 3 bases from V and 1 base from J, with 9 bases in between. This CDR3 region has 15 residues. The CDR3 spells CATSDTIGSGNTIYF. DNA of the CDR3: TGTGCCACCAGTGATACTATCGGGTCTGGAAACACCATATATTTT.

The chain uses TRBV5-4 and TRBJ1-1; 8 bases line up with TRBD1. Trimming at V came to 4 bases and at J to 0 bases, leaving 8 bases not matched to a gene. Germline V CDR1 and CDR2: SGHNT, YYREEE (reference sequence). This CDR3 is 16 amino acids long. The CDR3 DNA follows: TGTGCCAGCAGCCTGCGGACAGGGAGGATGAACACTGAAGCTTTCTTT. Translated, it gives CASSLRTGRMNTEAFF.

The rearrangement joins TRBV2 to TRBJ1-6; 8 bases align to TRBD1. Germline loops: CDR1 SNHLY, CDR2 FYNNEI. J was trimmed by 12 bases and V by 5 bases; bases with no gene match: 15. CDR3 length equals 16 residues. CDR3 nucleotide sequence: TGTGCCAGCAGTCTTATGGCCGGACAGGGCATCAGACCCCTCCACTTT. This sequence encodes CASSLMAGQGIRPLHF.

The chain couples TRBV7-9 to TRBJ2-7; TRBD2 might be the D (5 bases). This CDR3 contains 16 residues. V lost 0 bases and J lost 2, with 14 bases in between. Germline loops: CDR1 SEHNR, CDR2 FQNEAQ (reference sequence). The CDR3 DNA is TGTGCCAGCAGCTTAGCCTTACTAGTAGAAACCTACGAGCAGTACTTC. Its translation: CASSLALLVETYEQYF.

The rearrangement joins TRBV7-9 to TRBJ1-3; 7 nucleotides align to TRBD1. With 5 bases clipped from V and 0 bases from J, the junction kept 7 bases outside the gene matches. The germline CDR1 and CDR2 sequences are SEHNR and FQNEAQ (reference sequence). CDR3 length: 16 residues. The CDR3 DNA reads TGTGCCAGCAGCGGGCGGACAGGACGCTCTGGAAACACCATATATTTT. This translates into CASSGRTGRSGNTIYF.

The rearrangement links TRBV27 to TRBJ2-2; D may be TRBD1 (5 bases). This CDR3 is built from 15 residues. V was pared by 2 bases and J by 5 bases, with 12 bases between. CDR1 and CDR2 (germline): MNHEY, SMNVEV (reference sequence). CDR3 bases: TGTGCCAGCAGTTTAAGTACCCAGGGAACCGGGGAGCTGTTTTTT. This codes for CASSLSTQGTGELFF.

The rearrangement joins TRBV18 to TRBJ2-2, with 8 positions matching TRBD1. With 3 bases clipped from V and 3 bases from J, the junction kept 6 bases outside the gene matches. The CDR3 length is 16 residues. From germline, CDR1 is KGHSH and CDR2 LQKENI. The CDR3 DNA follows: TGTGCCAGCTCACCTCGGGCAGGGGGCGACACCGGGGAGCTGTTTTTT. This codes for CASSPRAGGDTGELFF.

V is TRBV7-2 and J is TRBJ2-5; possible D gene TRBD2, 6 bases. CDR3 length equals 16 residues. The V end lost 3 bases, the J end lost 5 bases, and 19 bases lay between the germline ends. In germline, CDR1 is SGHTA, CDR2 FQGNSA. CDR3 DNA: TGTGCCAGCAGCTTTATAGCGGTCCTGAAGCAGGAGACCCAGTACTTC. Encoded protein: CASSFIAVLKQETQYF.

The chain recombines TRBV5-1 with TRBJ2-3; 13 positions match TRBD2. Germline values: CDR1 SGHRS, CDR2 YFSETQ. V lost 4 bases, J lost 1 base, and 0 bases stayed unmatched. This CDR3 is 15 amino acids long. The CDR3 loop reads CASSGTSGGTDTQYF. In DNA form, the CDR3 reads TGCGCCAGCAGCGGGACTAGCGGGGGCACAGATACGCAGTATTTT.

This clone was seen a few times. This CDR3 is also generated by other DNA sequences in the sample. The J gene is TRBJ2-1, the V gene TRBV7-9; 9 nucleotides match TRBD2. Trimming took 2 bases from V and 4 from J; bases not matched to a gene: 0. The CDR3 is 14 amino acids. From germline, CDR1 is SEHNR and CDR2 FQNEAQ (reference sequence). This CDR3 is CASSLLAGYNEQFF. CDR3 in DNA: TGTGCCAGCAGCTTACTAGCGGGGTACAATGAGCAGTTCTTC.

The chain uses TRBV28 and TRBJ1-2, with TRBD1 as a possible D gene (6 bases). The CDR3 extends over 15 amino acids. CDR1 and CDR2 from the germline V gene are MDHEN and SYDVKM. Trimming pared 1 base from V and 2 bases from J, leaving 11 bases between. The CDR3 is CASSLYSGQNYGYTF. DNA for the CDR3: TGTGCCAGCAGTTTATATTCGGGACAAAACTATGGCTACACCTTC.

The chain couples TRBV4-1 to TRBJ1-1, with 9 bases fitting TRBD1. CDR1 and CDR2 from the germline V gene are MGHRA and YSYEKL. The CDR3 covers 16 residues. Trimming removed 4 bases from V and 5 bases from J; junction bases left unmatched: 11. The CDR3, as DNA: TGCGCCAGCAGCCTCAAGCCACAGGGGGCAGGTACTGAAGCTTTCTTT. Translated: CASSLKPQGAGTEAFF.

J is TRBJ1-1 and V is TRBV18, with 10 bases fitting TRBD1. The germline V gene encodes CDR1 KGHSH and CDR2 LQKENI. The CDR3 runs 18 residues. J lost 0 bases, V lost 2 bases, and 9 bases had no gene match. CDR3 bases: TGTGCCAGCTCACCAGAAAGATCCGGGACAGGGGTGAACACTGAAGCTTTCTTT. Its translation is CASSPERSGTGVNTEAFF.

This clone was observed a single time. The rearrangement links TRBV7-9 to TRBJ1-4; 12 bases line up with TRBD1. Germline lookup yields CDR1 SEHNR and CDR2 FQNEAQ (reference sequence). This CDR3 is built from 15 residues. V dropped 6 bases and J dropped 8; count of bases not matched to a gene: 7. CDR3 nucleotides: TGTGCCAGCAGAAGGGGACAGGGGGCAATAGAAAAACTGTTTTTT. Protein sequence: CASRRGQGAIEKLFF.